The 29 T cell receptor beta chains below all came from one sample that was sequenced in a study of cytomegalovirus exposure and HLA in healthy donors. Both 60 Vbeta primers and 13 Jbeta primers went into the PCR. Repertoires were generated with immunoSEQ multiplex PCR, while TCRdb's copy carries only in-frame clones and drops some. Found here are around 85,000 clones, around three quarters of them singletons; the top ten hold under 1.2%. Sequencing input: PBMCs. All receptors derive from a male donor in good health and CMV-seronegative.

J is TRBJ2-1 and V is TRBV4-1; 10 bases match TRBD2. After removal of 2 bases from V and 8 bases from J, the junction contained 9 bases not matched to a gene. CDR3 length equals 16 residues. Germline V CDR1 and CDR2: MGHRA, YSYEKL. The CDR3 region is CASSQNPGLARYEQFF. The CDR3, as DNA: TGCGCCAGCAGCCAAAACCCGGGACTAGCGAGATATGAGCAGTTCTTC.

This rearrangement joins TRBV7-6 to TRBJ1-1; no definite D call. V was clipped by 0 bases and J by 9 bases, with 17 bases between them. The CDR3 extends over 15 amino acids. Germline CDR1 is SGHVS and CDR2 is FNYEAQ. CDR3 residues: CASSLAPVENRQAFF. The DNA of the CDR3 is TGTGCCAGCAGCTTAGCACCGGTGGAGAACCGTCAAGCTTTCTTT.

The rearrangement uses TRBV11-2 and TRBJ1-3; a weak D match, TRBD1 (6 bases). Looked up from germline, CDR1 is SGHAT and CDR2 is FQNNGV. V was shortened by 0 bases and J by 2 bases, with 8 bases between the two germline ends. This CDR3 region has 15 residues. This chain's CDR3 is CASSLESGAGNTIYF. The DNA for the CDR3 is TGTGCCAGCAGCTTAGAATCAGGGGCTGGAAACACCATATATTTT.

The rearrangement joins TRBV5-1 to TRBJ1-1, with 7 positions matching TRBD1. CDR1 is SGHRS, CDR2 YFSETQ, per germline. This CDR3 region has 14 residues. V lost 0 bases and J lost 4; bases outside the gene matches: 3. CDR3 in amino acids: CASSLAGQTTEAFF. CDR3 in DNA: TGCGCCAGCAGCTTGGCGGGACAGACCACTGAAGCTTTCTTT.

This chain joins TRBV10-3 and TRBJ1-5, with D perhaps matching TRBD1 (6 bases). Germline V CDR1 and CDR2: ENHRY, SYGVKD. With 8 bases removed from V and 1 base from J, the gap between germline ends came to 36 bases. The CDR3 totals 22 residues. CDR3 amino acids: CAIESSTGIGPDTVKSNQPQHF. CDR3 coding DNA: TGTGCCATCGAGTCCTCAACAGGGATTGGGCCAGATACCGTAAAAAGCAATCAGCCCCAGCATTTT.

CDR3 loop: CASSYGQGNTIYF. In DNA form, the CDR3 reads TGTGCCAGCAGTTACGGGCAGGGAAACACCATATATTTT. The chain employs TRBV6-6 and TRBJ1-3, with D unclear. V shed 2 bases and J shed 4 bases, with 6 bases lying between them. Germline loops: CDR1 MNHNY, CDR2 SVGAGI (reference sequence). CDR3 length: 13 residues.

The J gene is TRBJ1-1, the V gene TRBV30; TRBD1 matches 7 bases. The CDR3 has 13 residues. Germline assignment: CDR1 GTSNPN and CDR2 SVGIG (reference sequence). The trim removed 3 bases at V and 5 bases at J, leaving 6 bases unmatched. The CDR3 DNA is TGTGCCTGGAGGAGACAGGGATCTACTGAAGCTTTCTTT. Residues: CAWRRQGSTEAFF. Combining the CDR3 with reference TRBV30 and TRBJ1-1 gives the whole variable domain SQTIHQWPATLVQPVGSPLSLECTVEGTSNPNLYWYRQAAGRGLQLLFYSVGIGQISSEVPQNLSASRPQDRQFILSSKKLLLSDSGFYLCAWRRQGSTEAFFGQGTRLTVV.

The CDR3 DNA reads as TGTGCCAGCAGTGAAGGGGCAGGGTTGGGGCTGGGGATCGGTTCACCCCTCCACTTT. Protein: CASSEGAGLGLGIGSPLHF. V is TRBV6-1 and J is TRBJ1-6, with D possibly matching TRBD1 (5 bases). Germline V lookup: CDR1 MNHNS, CDR2 SASEGT. The ends were cut back, 1 base at V and 9 bases at J, with 25 bases in the middle. This CDR3 has 19 residues.

V gene TRBV9 combines with J gene TRBJ1-4, with 7 bases lining up with TRBD1. CDR1 is SGDLS and CDR2 is YYNGEE in the germline V gene. The ends lost 4 bases at V and 2 bases at J; junction bases unmatched: 2. The CDR3 consists of 14 residues. The CDR3 loop is CASSLGQTNEKLFF. CDR3 DNA sequence: TGTGCCAGCAGCTTGGGACAGACTAATGAAAAACTGTTTTTT.

The chain joins TRBV15 to TRBJ2-5; TRBD2 matches at 16 bases. The germline V gene encodes CDR1 LNHNV and CDR2 YYDKDF (reference sequence). Germline trimming cut 6 bases from V and 5 bases from J; bases unmatched to any gene: 9. The CDR3 is 17 residues long. The CDR3 protein is CATSSGLAGGHGETQYF. DNA of the CDR3: TGTGCCACCAGTTCGGGACTAGCGGGGGGGCACGGGGAGACCCAGTACTTC. The full variable domain, completed using reference TRBV15 and TRBJ2-5, is DAMVIQNPRYQVTQFGKPVTLSCSQTLNHNVMYWYQQKSSQAPKLLFHYYDKDFNNEADTPDNFQSRRPNTSFCFLDIRSPGLGDTAMYLCATSSGLAGGHGETQYFGPGTRLLVL.

The genes are TRBV25-1 and TRBJ1-5, with TRBD1 as a possible D gene (6 bases). Per the germline V gene, CDR1 is MGHDK and CDR2 is SYGVNS. This CDR3 has 14 amino acids. V was shortened by 6 bases and J by 5 bases, with 14 bases between the two germline ends. CDR3 loop: CASSQTGQYQPQHF. The CDR3 DNA is TGTGCCAGCAGCCAGACAGGCCAATATCAGCCCCAGCATTTT.

The chain combines TRBV27 with TRBJ2-2; perhaps TRBD1 as D (5 bases). Germline V lookup: CDR1 MNHEY, CDR2 SMNVEV (reference sequence). V lost 5 bases and J 1 base, leaving 5 bases between the germline ends. CDR3 length: 13 residues. The CDR3 loop is CASSDRNTGELFF. For the CDR3, the DNA is TGTGCCAGCAGTGACAGGAACACCGGGGAGCTGTTTTTT.

The rearrangement uses TRBV18 and TRBJ2-3; the D gene is possibly TRBD2 (6 bases). V was trimmed by 4 bases and J by 5 bases, leaving 10 bases between them. The CDR3 sequence is 13 residues long. Germline V gene sequence: CDR1 KGHSH, CDR2 LQKENI. The CDR3 bases are TGTGCCAGCTCACAGCAAGCGGGAGATACGCAGTATTTT. Amino acids: CASSQQAGDTQYF.

This clone was seen just once. V and J are TRBV7-9 and TRBJ2-1, with 16 bases identical to TRBD2. With 4 bases clipped from V and 7 bases from J, the junction kept 13 bases outside the gene matches. This CDR3 has 19 amino acids. Per germline, CDR1 SEHNR and CDR2 FQNEAQ (reference sequence). CDR3 region: CASSWPGTSGRAPRNEQFF. The CDR3 DNA follows: TGTGCCAGCAGCTGGCCGGGGACTAGCGGGAGGGCCCCTCGAAATGAGCAGTTCTTC.

This clone was seen a few times. The chain couples TRBV10-3 to TRBJ2-3; 9 bases are a match to TRBD1. With 6 bases clipped from V and 1 base from J, the junction kept 5 bases outside the gene matches. Germline CDR1 and CDR2: ENHRY and SYGVKD. This CDR3 contains 15 residues. CDR3 loop: CAIRGQGHGTDTQYF. The CDR3 DNA reads as TGTGCCATCAGGGGACAGGGCCATGGCACAGATACGCAGTATTTT.

This chain uses TRBV7-9 with TRBJ2-5, with 9 bases lining up with TRBD2. V was clipped by 0 bases and J by 5 bases; unmatched bases: 7. The CDR3 length is 16 residues. Per the germline V gene, CDR1 is SEHNR and CDR2 is FQNEAQ (reference sequence). CDR3 loop: CASSLAGREGRETQYF. In nucleotides, the CDR3 is TGTGCCAGCAGCTTAGCTGGGCGGGAGGGCCGGGAGACCCAGTACTTC.

The genes are TRBV2 and TRBJ2-5; D possibly corresponds to TRBD1 (5 bases). Trimming cost V 7 bases and J 2 bases, with 11 bases left between them. Germline V lookup: CDR1 SNHLY, CDR2 FYNNEI. The CDR3 loop spans 13 amino acids. CDR3 in amino acids: CASTVTGQETQYF. In DNA form, the CDR3 reads TGTGCCAGCACCGTTACAGGACAAGAGACCCAGTACTTC.

V is TRBV9 and J is TRBJ2-5; the match to TRBD1 covers 9 bases. J was trimmed by 3 bases and V by 3 bases; bases with no gene match: 3. Germline V gene lookup returns CDR1 SGDLS and CDR2 YYNGEE. This CDR3 region has 14 residues. CDR3: CASSATGGEETQYF. In DNA form, the CDR3 reads TGTGCCAGCAGCGCAACAGGGGGCGAAGAGACCCAGTACTTC.

Notes on this clone: An end of the junction does not agree with germline; a read error may underlie this. The CDR3 loop is CASSQGQGAGIAF. The CDR3 nucleotides read TGCGCCAGCAGCCAAGGACAGGGGGCGGGGATCGCCTTC. The rearrangement joins TRBV4-1 to TRBJ1-2; TRBD1 matches 10 bases. CDR1 MGHRA and CDR2 YSYEKL come from the germline V gene. The CDR3 consists of 13 residues.

This clone occurred once. V is TRBV12-5 and J is TRBJ2-3; TRBD2 matches at 7 bases. CDR3 length: 16 residues. Looked up from germline, CDR1 is LGHNT and CDR2 is FRNRAP. The V and J ends lost 2 bases and 3 bases, in that order; junction bases with no gene match: 8. The CDR3 sequence: CASGLSTGGSTDTQYF. CDR3 bases: TGTGCTAGTGGTTTGTCTACGGGAGGCAGTACAGATACGCAGTATTTT.

V usage is TRBV7-8 and J usage is TRBJ2-7, with D unclear. The germline V gene encodes CDR1 SGHVS and CDR2 FQNEAQ. The CDR3 loop spans 16 amino acids. Trimming cost V 7 bases and J 2 bases, with 21 bases left between them. CDR3 in amino acids: CASTKSQGAPPYEQYF. The CDR3 nucleotides are TGTGCCAGCACCAAATCACAAGGAGCCCCCCCCTACGAGCAGTACTTC.

This chain connects TRBV30 to TRBJ2-1; perhaps TRBD2 as D (6 bases). V was shortened by 0 bases and J by 7 bases, with 7 bases between the two germline ends. There are 12 residues in the CDR3. CDR1 and CDR2 (germline): GTSNPN, SVGIG (reference sequence). CDR3 coding DNA: TGTGCCTGGAGTGTACGGGGGAATGAGCAGTTCTTC. As protein: CAWSVRGNEQFF. Full variable domain (missing parts from reference TRBV30 and TRBJ2-1): SQTIHQWPATLVQPVGSPLSLECTVEGTSNPNLYWYRQAAGRGLQLLFYSVGIGQISSEVPQNLSASRPQDRQFILSSKKLLLSDSGFYLCAWSVRGNEQFFGPGTRLTVL.

This chain joins TRBV4-3 and TRBJ1-4, with D uncertain. CDR1 and CDR2 from the germline V gene are LGHNA and YSLEER. CDR3 size: 14 residues. Trimming took off 4 bases at V and 4 bases at J, with 10 bases between the two ends. CDR3 region: CASSLAGNNEKLFF. The CDR3 DNA is TGCGCCAGCAGCCTCGCCGGGAATAATGAAAAACTGTTTTTT.

The chain has TRBV9 and TRBJ2-5; 9 positions match TRBD1. CDR3 size: 15 residues. The V gene end was trimmed by 2 bases and the J gene end by 3 bases; junction bases not matched to a gene: 5. CDR1 and CDR2 (germline): SGDLS, YYNGEE. In DNA, the CDR3 is TGTGCCAGCAGCGTTGGGACAGGGCAGGAAGAGACCCAGTACTTC. Translated: CASSVGTGQEETQYF. The full variable domain, completed using reference TRBV9 and TRBJ2-5, is DSGVTQTPKHLITATGQRVTLRCSPRSGDLSVYWYQQSLDQGLQFLIQYYNGEERAKGNILERFSAQQFPDLHSELNLSSLELGDSALYFCASSVGTGQEETQYFGPGTRLLVL.

This sequence joins TRBV19 and TRBJ1-5; D is uncertain. Between the trimmed V and J ends, which lost 5 bases and 9 bases, there was a span of 11 bases. This CDR3 has 12 amino acids. In germline, CDR1 is LNHDA, CDR2 SQIVND (reference sequence). CDR3: CASSAEILPQHF. DNA for the CDR3: TGTGCCAGTAGTGCCGAGATTTTGCCCCAGCATTTT.

The chain uses TRBV18 and TRBJ2-1; 16 positions match TRBD2. CDR3 length: 16 residues. Germline CDR1 is KGHSH and CDR2 is LQKENI. After removal of 1 base from V and 9 bases from J, the junction contained 3 bases not matched to a gene. Written as DNA, the CDR3 is TGTGCCAGCTCACCACGGGGACTAGCGGGAGGGGGTGAGCAGTTCTTC. This sequence encodes CASSPRGLAGGGEQFF. Full variable domain (remainder filled in from reference TRBV18 and TRBJ2-1): NAGVMQNPRHLVRRRGQEARLRCSPMKGHSHVYWYRQLPEEGLKFMVYLQKENIIDESGMPKERFSAEFPKEGPSILRIQQVVRGDSAAYFCASSPRGLAGGGEQFFGPGTRLTVL.

This clone was found a few times. The V and J genes are TRBV4-3 and TRBJ1-4; D possibly corresponds to TRBD1 (6 bases). The length of the CDR3 is 16 residues. V gave up 1 base and J gave up 10 bases, with 19 bases separating them. Per germline, CDR1 LGHNA and CDR2 YSLEER. The CDR3 sequence is CASSQGGGGDRVKLFF. CDR3 nucleotide sequence: TGCGCCAGCAGCCAAGGGGGTGGGGGCGATAGGGTAAAACTGTTTTTT.

The count of this clone is one. J is TRBJ2-7 and V is TRBV28; D might be TRBD2 (5 bases). The V and J ends lost 5 bases and 4 bases respectively, with 9 bases between them. The CDR3 runs to 12 residues. Germline lookup yields CDR1 MDHEN and CDR2 SYDVKM. In nucleotides, the CDR3 is TGTGCCAGCAGTCCTCGAGGGTACGAGCAGTACTTC. Its translation: CASSPRGYEQYF.

The chain couples TRBV4-1 to TRBJ2-7; 9 bases line up with TRBD2. The CDR3 loop spans 18 amino acids. In germline, CDR1 is MGHRA, CDR2 YSYEKL. V lost 2 bases, J lost 3 bases, and 14 bases stayed unmatched. The CDR3, as DNA: TGCGCCAGCAGCCAATCGCCGACTAGCGGAAAGATAGGCTACGAGCAGTACTTC. Translation gives CASSQSPTSGKIGYEQYF.